The 25 T cell receptor beta chains given below trace back to one sample, sequenced in a study of CD8 T cells in ankylosing spondylitis. TCRdb recomputed calls from the 5' RACE reads with MiXCR, one row per CDR3 protein. The sample includes 150,000 to 200,000 distinct CDR3 sequences, 9.5% to 13% of them seen just once. Sequencing was done on a sample of blood, either unsorted or a sorted T cell fraction (not recorded which). The receptors originated from a male donor with ankylosing spondylitis or in good health (not recorded which).

This clonotype was detected many times. The chain has TRBV14 and TRBJ1-6, with 8 bases that match TRBD1. Losses at the gene ends were 3 bases for V and 8 bases for J; bases not matched to a gene: 6. The CDR3 runs to 15 residues. CDR1 and CDR2 (germline): SGHDN, FVKESK. The CDR3 DNA reads as TGTGCCAGCAGCCAGGACGGACAGGGTGATTCACCCCTCCACTTT. Amino acids: CASSQDGQGDSPLHF.

Of note for this clonotype: A much larger clonotype is one base distant, so this may be a read error. The CDR3 ends on some other residue instead of the conserved phenylalanine or tryptophan, so this is likely a read error. V usage is TRBV5-1 and J usage is TRBJ2-1; 8 bases are shared with TRBD2. The CDR3 is 17 residues long. With V trimmed by 0 bases and J by 5 bases, 10 bases remained unmatched. Germline V gene data show CDR1 as SGHRS and CDR2 as YFSETQ. CDR3 sequence: CASSLDEGLAGNNEQFL. The DNA for the CDR3 is TGCGCCAGCAGCTTGGATGAGGGGCTAGCGGGTAACAATGAGCAGTTCTTA.

Ten or more counts support this clonotype. The chain links TRBV29-1 to TRBJ2-1; D gene uncertain. Deletions cut 5 bases from V and 0 bases from J, with 8 bases between. CDR1 and CDR2 from the germline V gene are SQVTM and ANQGSEA. The CDR3 is 13 residues long. Here the CDR3 DNA reads TGCAGCGTTCAACAGACCTCCTACAATGAGCAGTTCTTC. It translates to CSVQQTSYNEQFF.

This clonotype was counted many times. The chain joins TRBV6-5 to TRBJ2-1; 12 bases align to TRBD2. In germline, CDR1 is MNHEY, CDR2 SVGAGI. The CDR3 covers 16 residues. Germline trimming cut 2 bases from V and 6 bases from J; bases unmatched to any gene: 5. CDR3: CASSYRLAGVPNEQFF. DNA of the CDR3: TGTGCCAGCAGTTACAGACTAGCGGGAGTTCCCAATGAGCAGTTCTTC.

In its sample, this clonotype was seen many times. The CDR3 DNA reads as TGCAGTGCACCGGGAGGAGGCACAGATACGCAGTATTTT. Its translation is CSAPGGGTDTQYF. The rearrangement joins TRBV20-1 to TRBJ2-3; 7 nucleotides align to TRBD2. Germline V lookup: CDR1 DFQATT, CDR2 SNEGSKA (reference sequence). The V segment lost 6 bases and the J segment 1 base; nucleotides outside the gene matches: 4. The CDR3 extends over 13 amino acids.

This clonotype was recorded at least ten times. The genes are TRBV4-3 and TRBJ1-6; possibly TRBD1 for D (5 bases). Trimming stripped 3 bases from V and 4 bases from J, with 13 bases between. CDR1 and CDR2 (germline): LGHNA, YSLEER. This CDR3 comprises 16 residues. The CDR3 here is CASSQGTTEYNSPLHF. The CDR3 DNA reads as TGCGCCAGCAGCCAGGGAACGACAGAGTATAATTCACCCCTCCACTTT.

This clonotype was counted a few times. The chain combines TRBV24-1 with TRBJ2-1; D not certain. The CDR3 has 15 amino acids. The germline V gene encodes CDR1 KGHDR and CDR2 SFDVKD. Trimming removed 0 bases at V and 6 bases at J, with 11 bases between. The CDR3 DNA is TGTGCCACCAGTGATTTGATGGGCGCTTCCAATGAGCAGTTCTTC. Its protein product is CATSDLMGASNEQFF.

With respect to this clonotype: Mismatch with germline at one junction end may stem from a read error. V gene TRBV20-1 combines with J gene TRBJ2-5; 11 bases are a match to TRBD2. The CDR3 covers 15 residues. Germline V gene data show CDR1 as DFQATT and CDR2 as SNEGSKA (reference sequence). The CDR3 DNA is TGCAGTGTTAGAGTACCGACTAGCGGGGAAGAGACCCAGTACTTC. It yields the protein CSVRVPTSGEETQYF.

There are many counts of this clonotype. The CDR3 spells CASSSGQSTDTQYF. The CDR3 DNA follows: TGTGCCAGCAGTTCGGGACAAAGCACAGATACGCAGTATTTT. The genes are TRBV12-3 or TRBV12-4 and TRBJ2-3; maybe TRBD1 (6 bases). This CDR3 spans 14 amino acids. Trimming stripped 4 bases from V and 0 bases from J, with 8 bases between.

This clonotype was picked up many times. This sequence joins TRBV7-4 and TRBJ2-1, with TRBD2 as a possible D gene (5 bases). There are 11 residues in the CDR3. V lost 4 bases, J lost 10 bases, and 8 bases lay in between. Germline V gives CDR1 SGHVT, CDR2 SQSDAQ. CDR3 in amino acids: CASSSSWEQFF. CDR3 coding DNA: TGTGCCAGCAGCTCTAGCTGGGAGCAGTTCTTC.

The chain uses TRBV9 and TRBJ2-5; 7 bases align to TRBD1. Germline-derived CDR1 and CDR2 are SGDLS and YYNGEE. With V trimmed by 0 bases and J by 1 base, 6 bases remained unmatched. CDR3 length equals 16 residues. The CDR3 spells CASSVASGQTQETQYF. For the CDR3, the DNA is TGTGCCAGCAGCGTAGCTTCGGGACAGACCCAAGAGACCCAGTACTTC. Combining the CDR3 with reference TRBV9 and TRBJ2-5 gives the whole variable domain DSGVTQTPKHLITATGQRVTLRCSPRSGDLSVYWYQQSLDQGLQFLIQYYNGEERAKGNILERFSAQQFPDLHSELNLSSLELGDSALYFCASSVASGQTQETQYFGPGTRLLVL.

This clonotype occurred a few times. The J gene is TRBJ1-1, the V gene TRBV12-3 or TRBV12-4, with D unresolved. The CDR3 totals 13 residues. V was cut by 11 bases and J by 11 bases, with 24 bases left in between. The CDR3 DNA sequence: TGTGCCTCCCAATTGGGGAGGGAGAGGACGGCTTTCTTT. Translated, it gives CASQLGRERTAFF.

The sample holds many counts of this clonotype. The chain joins TRBV7-8 to TRBJ2-1; no clear D. This CDR3 has 14 residues. CDR1 and CDR2 from the germline V gene are SGHVS and FQNEAQ. Between the trimmed V and J ends, which lost 9 bases and 5 bases, there was a span of 17 bases. CDR3 protein: CASTERRPDNEQFF. CDR3 nucleotides: TGTGCCAGTACGGAGAGGCGGCCGGACAATGAGCAGTTCTTC.

This clonotype has ten or more counts. The J gene is TRBJ2-3, the V gene TRBV6-5, with 9 bases matching TRBD1. V shed 4 bases, J shed 5 bases, and the junction held 10 bases outside the gene matches. The CDR3 totals 16 residues. The V gene's germline CDR1 is MNHEY and CDR2 SVGAGI. The CDR3 bases are TGTGCCAGCAGTTTCTACGGGACAGGGCGTGGAGATACGCAGTATTTT. This codes for CASSFYGTGRGDTQYF.

This clonotype appeared many times. This chain links TRBV7-8 with TRBJ2-3; D perhaps matches TRBD2 (6 bases). Germline assignment: CDR1 SGHVS and CDR2 FQNEAQ. V was cut by 5 bases and J by 6 bases, with 30 bases left in between. The CDR3 loop spans 19 amino acids. CDR3 sequence (DNA): TGTGCCAGCAGCGCAGCTAGGGGCTCTAGCGCCGAAGTTGGGGATACGCAGTATTTT. Its translation is CASSAARGSSAEVGDTQYF.

A remark on this clonotype: Being one base from a much bigger clone, this may be a read error. The chain recombines TRBV6-4 with TRBJ2-3; D is uncertain. This CDR3 has 13 residues. Germline V lookup: CDR1 MRHNA, CDR2 SNTAGT. V lost 5 bases and J lost 6, with 12 bases in between. In DNA, the CDR3 is TGTGCCAGCAGTTACGAAAGGTCGGATACGCAGTATTTT. It translates to CASSYERSDTQYF.

The CDR3 nucleotides are TGCGCCAGCAGCCCTCCGACAGGGTCGGACACTGAAGCTTTCTTT. It yields the protein CASSPPTGSDTEAFF. The V call is TRBV5-1, the J call TRBJ1-1, with 7 bases matching TRBD1. The CDR3 has 15 amino acids. Germline V gene lookup returns CDR1 SGHRS and CDR2 YFSETQ. Germline trimming cut 4 bases from V and 3 bases from J; bases unmatched to any gene: 9.

DNA of the CDR3: TGTGCCAGCAGCTTAGGGGGCGTGCCGGGCTACACCTTC. Its translation: CASSLGGVPGYTF. The rearrangement uses TRBV7-2 and TRBJ1-2; D may be TRBD1 (5 bases). In germline, CDR1 is SGHTA, CDR2 FQGNSA. Trimming pared 1 base from V and 8 bases from J, leaving 11 bases between. This CDR3 has 13 amino acids.

This clonotype was picked up many times. This chain connects TRBV2 to TRBJ2-7; no reliable D call. Trimming took off 5 bases at V and 11 bases at J, with 16 bases between the two ends. The CDR3 is made up of 12 amino acids. CDR1 SNHLY and CDR2 FYNNEI come from the germline V gene. CDR3 nucleotide sequence: TGTGCCAGCAGTACTATCCGAGCCTTAAAGTACTTC. Translated: CASSTIRALKYF.

This clonotype was recorded many times. In nucleotides, the CDR3 is TGTGCCAGCAGAGGGGGGGTGTACCAAGAGACCCAGTACTTC. Protein product: CASRGGVYQETQYF. This chain joins TRBV3-1 and TRBJ2-5; the D gene is possibly TRBD2 (7 bases). Germline loops: CDR1 LGHDT, CDR2 YNNKEL (reference sequence). V shed 6 bases and J shed 0 bases, with 11 bases lying between them. CDR3 size: 14 residues.

This clonotype has a count of ten or more. J is TRBJ2-1 and V is TRBV3-1; 7 bases line up with TRBD2. Germline CDR1 LGHDT, CDR2 YNNKEL (reference sequence). With V trimmed by 1 base and J by 5 bases, 2 bases remained unmatched. This CDR3 comprises 14 residues. The CDR3 protein is CASSQGLADNEQFF. The DNA for the CDR3 is TGTGCCAGCAGCCAAGGCCTAGCGGACAATGAGCAGTTCTTC.

This chain links TRBV7-2 with TRBJ2-3; D is possibly TRBD2 (5 bases). Trimming took off 1 base at V and 1 base at J, with 12 bases between the two ends. The CDR3 is 16 amino acids. Germline-derived CDR1 and CDR2 are SGHTA and FQGNSA. CDR3 protein: CASSLGLGRGTDTQYF. DNA for the CDR3: TGTGCCAGCAGCTTAGGTCTTGGGCGGGGCACAGATACGCAGTATTTT.

This clonotype was observed at least ten times. The rearrangement links TRBV29-1 to TRBJ2-7; TRBD2 is a possible D gene (6 bases). Trimming shortened V by 2 bases and J by 1 base, and 15 bases separated the two germline ends. CDR3 length: 15 amino acids. CDR1 SQVTM and CDR2 ANQGSEA come from the germline V gene. The CDR3 sequence is CSVEWTSGPSYEQYF. The CDR3 DNA follows: TGCAGCGTTGAATGGACCAGCGGGCCGTCCTACGAGCAGTACTTC.

The CDR3 sequence: CASSLARTLNTEAFF. CDR3 DNA: TGTGCCAGCAGTTTAGCGCGGACCCTGAACACTGAAGCTTTCTTT. This chain connects TRBV12-3 or TRBV12-4 to TRBJ1-1, with D hard to call. Trimming took off 0 bases at V and 0 bases at J, with 8 bases between the two ends. This CDR3 is 15 amino acids long.

The table lists this clonotype with many counts. The V gene is TRBV20-1, the J gene TRBJ1-2; maybe TRBD1 (6 bases). V lost 3 bases, J lost 8 bases, and 13 bases lay in between. Germline V gene sequence: CDR1 DFQATT, CDR2 SNEGSKA (reference sequence). The CDR3 covers 12 residues. CDR3 coding DNA: TGCAGTGCTAGGTACAGGGTCGGAGGCTACACCTTC. Protein sequence: CSARYRVGGYTF.